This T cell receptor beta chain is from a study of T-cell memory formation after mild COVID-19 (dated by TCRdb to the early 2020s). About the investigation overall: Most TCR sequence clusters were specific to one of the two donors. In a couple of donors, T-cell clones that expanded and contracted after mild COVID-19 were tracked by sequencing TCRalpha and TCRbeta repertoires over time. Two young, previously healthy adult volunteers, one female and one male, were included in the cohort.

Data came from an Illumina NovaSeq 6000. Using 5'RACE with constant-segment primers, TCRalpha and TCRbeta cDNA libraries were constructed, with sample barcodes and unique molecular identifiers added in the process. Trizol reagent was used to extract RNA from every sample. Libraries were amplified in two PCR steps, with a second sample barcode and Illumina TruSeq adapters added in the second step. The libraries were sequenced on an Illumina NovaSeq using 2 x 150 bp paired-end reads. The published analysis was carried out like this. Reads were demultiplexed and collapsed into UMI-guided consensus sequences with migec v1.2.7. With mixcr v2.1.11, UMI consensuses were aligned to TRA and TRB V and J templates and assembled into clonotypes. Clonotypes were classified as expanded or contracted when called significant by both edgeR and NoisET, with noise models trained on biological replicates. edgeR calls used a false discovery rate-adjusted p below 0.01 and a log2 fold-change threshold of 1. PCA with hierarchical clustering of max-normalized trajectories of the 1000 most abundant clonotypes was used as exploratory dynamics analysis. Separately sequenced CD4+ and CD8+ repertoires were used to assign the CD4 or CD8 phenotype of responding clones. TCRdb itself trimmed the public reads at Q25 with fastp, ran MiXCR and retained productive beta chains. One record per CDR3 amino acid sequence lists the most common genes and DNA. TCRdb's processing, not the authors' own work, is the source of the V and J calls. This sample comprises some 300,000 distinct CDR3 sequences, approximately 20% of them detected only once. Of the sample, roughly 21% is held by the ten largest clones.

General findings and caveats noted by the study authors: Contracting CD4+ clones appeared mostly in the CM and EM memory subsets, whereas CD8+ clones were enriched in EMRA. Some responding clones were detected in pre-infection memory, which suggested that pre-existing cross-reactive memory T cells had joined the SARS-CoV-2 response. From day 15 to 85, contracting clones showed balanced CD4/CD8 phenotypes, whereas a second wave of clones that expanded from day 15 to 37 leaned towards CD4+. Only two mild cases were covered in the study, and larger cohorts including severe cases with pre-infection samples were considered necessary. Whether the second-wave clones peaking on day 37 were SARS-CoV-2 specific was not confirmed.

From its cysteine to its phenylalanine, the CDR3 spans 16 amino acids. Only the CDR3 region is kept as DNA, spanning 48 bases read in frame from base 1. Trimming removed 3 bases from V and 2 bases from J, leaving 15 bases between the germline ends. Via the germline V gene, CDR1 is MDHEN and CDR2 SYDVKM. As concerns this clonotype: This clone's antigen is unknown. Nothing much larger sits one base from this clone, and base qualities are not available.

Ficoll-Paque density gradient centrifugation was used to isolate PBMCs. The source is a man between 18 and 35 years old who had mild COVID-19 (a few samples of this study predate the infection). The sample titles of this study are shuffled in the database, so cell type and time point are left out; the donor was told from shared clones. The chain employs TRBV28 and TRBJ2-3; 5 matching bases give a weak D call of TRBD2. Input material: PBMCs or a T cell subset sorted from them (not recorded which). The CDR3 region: CASSFIEGAPTDTQYF. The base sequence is TGTGCCAGCAGTTTTATTGAGGGTGCCCCCACAGATACGCAGTATTTT.